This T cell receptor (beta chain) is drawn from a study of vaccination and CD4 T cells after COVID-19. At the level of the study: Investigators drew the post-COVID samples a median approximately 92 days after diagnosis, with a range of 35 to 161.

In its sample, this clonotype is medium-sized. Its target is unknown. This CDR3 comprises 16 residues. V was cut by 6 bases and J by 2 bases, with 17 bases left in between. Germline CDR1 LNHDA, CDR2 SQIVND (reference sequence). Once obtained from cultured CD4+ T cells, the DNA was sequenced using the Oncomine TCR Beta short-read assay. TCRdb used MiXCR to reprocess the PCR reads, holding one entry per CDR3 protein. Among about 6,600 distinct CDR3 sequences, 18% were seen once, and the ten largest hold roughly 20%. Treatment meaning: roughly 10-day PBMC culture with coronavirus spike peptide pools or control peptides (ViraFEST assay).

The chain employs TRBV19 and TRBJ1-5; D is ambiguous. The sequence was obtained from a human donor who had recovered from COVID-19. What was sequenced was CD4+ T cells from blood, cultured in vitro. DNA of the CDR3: TGTGCCAGTAGGGGCAGACTAATAGGTGGCAATCAGCCCCAGCATTTT. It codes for CASRGRLIGGNQPQHF.